What follows are 12 T cell receptor beta chains derived from one specimen sequenced in a study of response to subunit inactivated influenza vaccine. TCRdb fed the RT-PCR reads into MiXCR, producing one record per CDR3 protein. The table includes about 500,000 distinct CDR3 sequences, more than 7% detected once. Here the sequenced sample was PBMCs from blood, taken 23 months after vaccination. All receptors derive from a man aged 50-75 years who received an inactivated influenza vaccine.

The rearrangement links TRBV12-3 or TRBV12-4 to TRBJ1-5; D is perhaps TRBD1 (6 bases). V was shortened by 7 bases and J by 0 bases, with 10 bases between the two germline ends. The CDR3 is made up of 14 amino acids. CDR3 residues: CASKQGYSNQPQHF. The DNA of the CDR3 is TGTGCCAGCAAACAGGGTTATAGCAATCAGCCCCAGCATTTT.

This clonotype was seen more than once but under ten times. The chain has TRBV5-1 and TRBJ1-6; TRBD1 agrees at 7 bases. The CDR3 is 16 residues long. Per germline, CDR1 SGHRS and CDR2 YFSETQ. V dropped 4 bases and J dropped 7; count of bases not matched to a gene: 11. The CDR3 DNA is TGCGCCAGCAGCCTTTCGCGACAGGGTGGAAATTCACCCCTCCACTTT. This gives the protein CASSLSRQGGNSPLHF.

V usage is TRBV7-2 and J usage is TRBJ2-7; no clear D. Germline V lookup: CDR1 SGHTA, CDR2 FQGNSA. CDR3 length: 13 amino acids. Trimming shortened V by 4 bases and J by 3 bases, and 10 bases separated the two germline ends. The CDR3 loop is CASSSLGYYEQYF. In DNA, the CDR3 is TGTGCCAGCAGCTCCCTGGGTTACTACGAGCAGTACTTC.

This clonotype was observed many times. The chain recombines TRBV2 with TRBJ2-7; a possible D gene is TRBD1 (5 bases). The ends were cut back, 5 bases at V and 8 bases at J, with 19 bases in the middle. Germline CDR1 reads SNHLY; CDR2 reads FYNNEI. The CDR3 runs 14 residues. The CDR3 DNA follows: TGTGCCAGCAGTACCCAGGGCGGCGCCCCCCAGCAGTACTTC. Its translation: CASSTQGGAPQQYF.

This clonotype was seen only a few times. V is TRBV7-8 and J is TRBJ1-4; 7 bases match TRBD1. This CDR3 is 15 amino acids long. The V gene end was trimmed by 5 bases and the J gene end by 7 bases; junction bases not matched to a gene: 10. The germline V gene has CDR1 SGHVS and CDR2 FQNEAQ. The CDR3 sequence: CASSLRQGGSEKLFF. The CDR3 region has the DNA TGTGCCAGCAGCCTCCGACAGGGCGGGAGTGAAAAACTGTTTTTT.

The CDR3 loop is CASSPPSRATEAFF. CDR3 DNA sequence: TGTGCCAGCTCACCACCCTCTCGGGCCACTGAAGCTTTCTTT. This sequence joins TRBV18 and TRBJ1-1; D is ambiguous. Germline V CDR1 and CDR2: KGHSH, LQKENI. The CDR3 is 14 residues long. Trimming removed 0 bases at V and 4 bases at J, with 9 bases between. Full variable domain (remainder filled in from reference TRBV18 and TRBJ1-1): NAGVMQNPRHLVRRRGQEARLRCSPMKGHSHVYWYRQLPEEGLKFMVYLQKENIIDESGMPKERFSAEFPKEGPSILRIQQVVRGDSAAYFCASSPPSRATEAFFGQGTRLTVV.

This clonotype showed up many times. V and J are TRBV29-1 and TRBJ2-5, with 8 bases identical to TRBD1. V dropped 6 bases and J dropped 3; count of bases not matched to a gene: 3. Germline-derived CDR1 and CDR2 are SQVTM and ANQGSEA. The CDR3 is made up of 12 amino acids. The DNA for the CDR3 is TGCAGCGTGAGGACAGGGAAAGAGACCCAGTACTTC. Residues: CSVRTGKETQYF.

The rearrangement joins TRBV24-1 to TRBJ2-2, with 8 nucleotides matching TRBD1. After removal of 7 bases from V and 3 bases from J, the junction contained 3 bases not matched to a gene. The CDR3 has 14 residues. Germline V gives CDR1 KGHDR, CDR2 SFDVKD. In DNA form, the CDR3 reads TGTGCCACCAGGCCGGGACAGGACACCGGGGAGCTGTTTTTT. Encoded protein: CATRPGQDTGELFF.

This clonotype was seen repeatedly, ten times or more. This chain links TRBV7-3 with TRBJ2-2, with D possibly being TRBD1 (6 bases). The CDR3 has 15 amino acids. The ends were cut back, 7 bases at V and 2 bases at J, with 14 bases in the middle. CDR1 is SGHTA, CDR2 FQGTGA, per germline. The CDR3 nucleotides read TGTGCCAGCACTATGCTGGGGGCCAACACCGGGGAGCTGTTTTTT. Translated, it gives CASTMLGANTGELFF.

V and J are TRBV6-2 or TRBV6-3 and TRBJ2-1, with 8 bases that match TRBD1. The germline CDR1 and CDR2 sequences are MNHEY and SVGEGT. CDR3 length: 15 amino acids. Trimming removed 6 bases from V and 2 bases from J; junction bases left unmatched: 6. The chain's CDR3 is CASSPDRVTYNEQFF. In DNA, the CDR3 is TGTGCCAGCAGCCCGGACAGGGTGACCTACAATGAGCAGTTCTTC.

The chain joins TRBV15 to TRBJ2-7; D gene ambiguous. Germline assignment: CDR1 LNHNV and CDR2 YYDKDF (reference sequence). V was clipped by 5 bases and J by 0 bases, with 11 bases between them. The CDR3 loop spans 14 amino acids. CDR3 loop: CATSVPGNSYEQYF. The CDR3 nucleotides are TGTGCCACCAGCGTGCCGGGTAACTCCTACGAGCAGTACTTC.

This clonotype has a single count. Because it lacks the conserved phenylalanine or tryptophan at the end, this CDR3 is likely a read error. No DNA is shown, since the ends of the CDR3 on it are uncertain; the CDR3 is the one TCRdb lists. V gene TRBV4-3 combines with J gene TRBJ2-7; the listed D gene, TRBD1, was not tested against the DNA. The CDR3 length is 9 residues, termini included. Germline values: CDR1 LGHNA, CDR2 YSLEER. The CDR3 sequence: CASNWAASS.